The clone carrying this T cell receptor (beta chain) was seen repeatedly, ten times or more. These data are taken from a study of T cells after yellow fever vaccination. This CDR3 has 15 residues. Germline-derived CDR1 and CDR2 are MRHNA and SNTAGT. V lost 5 bases to trimming and J lost 4 bases; unmatched junction nucleotides: 6. Template-switching 5'RACE yielded the TCR cDNA; a universal primer site and UMIs were added in the process. MiXCR, applied by TCRdb to the 5' RACE reads, yields one record per CDR3 protein. The sample carries roughly 68,000 distinct CDR3 sequences, approximately 7% recorded once.

This TCR was sampled from a young man who received the YFV17D yellow fever vaccine. Here the sequenced sample was CD8+ T cells sorted from PBMCs, taken approximately 40 days after the first yellow fever vaccination. The gene calls are TRBV6-4 and TRBJ2-1; the match to TRBD2 covers 9 bases. This CDR3 reads CASSISGGQYNEQFF. The CDR3 DNA follows: TGTGCCAGCAGTATCAGCGGGGGGCAATACAATGAGCAGTTCTTC.